What follows describes a single T cell receptor beta chain. The entry originates in a study of blood T cell repertoires in COVID-19. Whole-study context: COVID-19 samples from acute and convalescent phases originated in the United States, Italy and Spain. PBMCs, B-cell-depleted T cells, or T cells were the source of the cDNA or gDNA that made up the material.

Original handling: Quantification of nucleated cells was approximated via reference gene primer amplification. Repertoires were generated with immunoSEQ multiplex PCR, while TCRdb's copy carries only in-frame clones and drops some. V and J calls and clone size come straight from that table; D and trimming were deduced from the DNA. The table includes under 200,000 clones, approximately 90% detected once. Per the germline V gene, CDR1 is SGHAT and CDR2 is FQNNGV. The CDR3 is 18 amino acids. J lost 1 base, V lost 5 bases, and 9 bases had no gene match. Sequencing was performed on peripheral blood. V is TRBV11-2 and J is TRBJ1-3, with TRBD1 matching 12 bases. This TCR was recovered from a young man with acute or convalescent COVID-19. The CDR3: CASSPTGGQGASGNTIYF. DNA for the CDR3: TGTGCCAGCAGCCCTACGGGGGGACAGGGGGCGTCTGGAAACACCATATATTTT.